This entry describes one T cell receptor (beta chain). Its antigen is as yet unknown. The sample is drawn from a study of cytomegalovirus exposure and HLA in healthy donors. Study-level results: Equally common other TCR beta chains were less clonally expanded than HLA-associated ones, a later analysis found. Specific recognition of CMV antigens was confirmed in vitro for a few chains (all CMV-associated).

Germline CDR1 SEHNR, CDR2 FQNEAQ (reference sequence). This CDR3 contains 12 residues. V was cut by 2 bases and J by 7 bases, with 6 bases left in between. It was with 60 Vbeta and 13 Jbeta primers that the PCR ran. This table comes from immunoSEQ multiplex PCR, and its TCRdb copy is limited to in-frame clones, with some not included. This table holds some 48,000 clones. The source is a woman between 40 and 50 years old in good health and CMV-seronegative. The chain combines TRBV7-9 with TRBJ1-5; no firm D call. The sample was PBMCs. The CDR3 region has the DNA TGTGCCAGCAGCTTACAGCGGCAGCCCCAGCATTTT. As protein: CASSLQRQPQHF.